The clone carrying this T cell receptor (beta chain) was detected only a few times. The antigen is not known. Isolated RNA was reverse transcribed into cDNA used as the sequencing template. The table came from immunoSEQ multiplex PCR; TCRdb's copy has only in-frame clones and leaves some out. The table includes roughly 280,000 clones, roughly 63% detected once. This sample is part of a study of CD8+ T cells in alopecia areata. The treatment is: oral pan-JAK inhibitor, 5-10 mg twice daily. The study, taken as a whole, reports: Many expanded lesional clones remained in scalp and blood on tofacitinib. Elevated clonality characterized lesional scalp relative to normal scalp, particularly in alopecia totalis/universalis. Among the top 100, expanded CD8+ clones were significantly decreased by tofacitinib, as was scalp clonality.

The source of this sequence is a human donor with alopecia areata. Material: CD4+ T cells sorted from blood, obtained around week 54, from a patient treated with tofacitinib.

The CDR3 sequence: CSGTGLAGGLNTQYF. The CDR3 DNA reads TGCAGCGGTACGGGACTAGCGGGGGGTCTAAATACGCAGTATTTT. The genes are TRBV29-1 and TRBJ2-3; 15 bases agree with TRBD2. The V gene end was trimmed by 7 bases and the J gene end by 7 bases; junction bases not matched to a gene: 9. The CDR3 extends over 15 amino acids. The germline V gene encodes CDR1 SQVTM and CDR2 ANQGSEA.